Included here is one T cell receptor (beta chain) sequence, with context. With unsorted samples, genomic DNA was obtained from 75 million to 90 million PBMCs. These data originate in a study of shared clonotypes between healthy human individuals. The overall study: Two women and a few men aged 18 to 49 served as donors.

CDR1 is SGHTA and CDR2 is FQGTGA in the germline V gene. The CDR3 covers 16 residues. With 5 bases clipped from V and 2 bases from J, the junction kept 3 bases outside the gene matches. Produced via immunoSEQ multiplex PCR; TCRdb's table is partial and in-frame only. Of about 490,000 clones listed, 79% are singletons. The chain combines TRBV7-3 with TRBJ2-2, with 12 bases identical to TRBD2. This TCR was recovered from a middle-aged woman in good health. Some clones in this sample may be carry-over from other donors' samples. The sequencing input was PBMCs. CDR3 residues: CASSATSGSNTGELFF. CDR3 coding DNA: TGTGCCAGCAGCGCGACTAGCGGGAGTAACACCGGGGAGCTGTTTTTT.